Below, 21 T cell receptor beta chains from the same sample are listed, as sequenced in a study of Ad26.COV2.S vaccination and SARS-CoV-2 variants. Clones were read by immunoSEQ multiplex PCR, and TCRdb kept only the in-frame ones, dropping some. Altogether some 180,000 clones are present, about 83% being singletons, with the ten largest covering 5.9%. The sample consisted of peripheral blood, taken after recovery from COVID-19. Every receptor here comes from a human donor who had recovered from COVID-19.

This rearrangement joins TRBV23-1 to TRBJ2-1; 8 nucleotides match TRBD1. TRBV23-1 is annotated as an ORF whose role is uncertain. The CDR3 has 16 amino acids. J lost 7 bases, V lost 4 bases, and 12 bases had no gene match. The CDR3, as DNA: TGCGCCAGCAGTCCCCTCCGGACAGGGACCAGGAATGAGCAGTTCTTC. Residues: CASSPLRTGTRNEQFF.

The chain couples TRBV27 to TRBJ2-7; 7 nucleotides match TRBD1. The CDR3 loop spans 16 amino acids. Losses at the gene ends were 3 bases for V and 2 bases for J; bases not matched to a gene: 10. The V gene's germline CDR1 is MNHEY and CDR2 SMNVEV (reference sequence). CDR3 in amino acids: CASSFFSGTVTYEQYF. DNA of the CDR3: TGTGCCAGCAGTTTTTTTTCCGGGACAGTCACCTACGAGCAGTACTTC.

The V gene is TRBV19, the J gene TRBJ1-1; D gene uncertain. The CDR3 extends over 13 amino acids. Trimming stripped 8 bases from V and 0 bases from J, with 10 bases between. Looked up from germline, CDR1 is LNHDA and CDR2 is SQIVND (reference sequence). The chain's CDR3 is CASRRAMNTEAFF. The CDR3 DNA reads TGTGCCAGTCGCCGGGCCATGAACACTGAAGCTTTCTTT.

The V and J genes are TRBV19 and TRBJ1-2, with a weak D call TRBD1 (5 bases). Germline V CDR1 and CDR2: LNHDA, SQIVND (reference sequence). The V gene lost 5 bases and the J gene lost 8 bases, with 21 bases spanning the gap. CDR3 length: 15 residues. The CDR3 DNA reads as TGTGCCAGTAGTCCAGGGACCTCAAACGGGAGAGGCTACACCTTC. It yields the protein CASSPGTSNGRGYTF.

The chain carries TRBV7-9 and TRBJ1-5, with D perhaps TRBD1 (5 bases). The CDR3 runs 18 residues. Germline V gene sequence: CDR1 SEHNR, CDR2 FQNEAQ (reference sequence). With 5 bases removed from V and 7 bases from J, the gap between germline ends came to 27 bases. CDR3 nucleotides: TGTGCCAGCAGCCATTGGATCTCCTCAGAAGAGCGGGGCCAGCCCCAGCATTTT. This codes for CASSHWISSEERGQPQHF.

V gene TRBV19 combines with J gene TRBJ2-3; 12 bases are a match to TRBD1. The germline CDR1 and CDR2 sequences are LNHDA and SQIVND (reference sequence). The trim removed 4 bases at V and 4 bases at J, leaving 6 bases unmatched. The length of the CDR3 is 16 residues. The CDR3 DNA follows: TGTGCCAGTAGTACCCGGGACAGGGGGCACCCAGATACGCAGTATTTT. The encoded protein is CASSTRDRGHPDTQYF.

This rearrangement joins TRBV12-3 or TRBV12-4 to TRBJ2-7; D is perhaps TRBD1 or TRBD2 (5 bases each). Trimming left V 7 bases short and J 7 bases short, with 14 bases between. There are 12 residues in the CDR3. CDR3: CASTGDRPEQYF. The CDR3 bases are TGTGCCAGCACCGGGGACCGCCCTGAGCAGTACTTC.

The genes are TRBV4-1 and TRBJ1-5; no reliable D call. CDR3 length equals 14 residues. Trimming cost V 2 bases and J 3 bases, with 8 bases left between them. Germline loops: CDR1 MGHRA, CDR2 YSYEKL. CDR3 in amino acids: CASSQFNFNQPQHF. The CDR3, as DNA: TGCGCCAGCAGCCAATTTAACTTCAATCAGCCCCAGCATTTT.

There are a few counts of this clone. The V and J genes are TRBV5-8 and TRBJ1-5; D perhaps matches TRBD1 (6 bases). Germline CDR1 and CDR2: SGHTS and YDEGEE. The CDR3 has 15 residues. V lost 4 bases, J lost 2 bases, and 13 bases lay in between. The CDR3 nucleotides are TGTGCCAGCAGCGTACAGGGACGAGGCAATCAGCCCCAGCATTTT. Its translation: CASSVQGRGNQPQHF. The whole variable domain, filled in from reference TRBV5-8 and TRBJ1-5, reads EAGVTQSPTHLIKTRGQQATLRCSPISGHTSVYWYQQALGLGLQFLLWYDEGEERNRGNFPPRFSGRQFPNYSSELNVNALELEDSALYLCASSVQGRGNQPQHFGDGTRLSIL.

The count of this clone is one. The chain uses TRBV11-2 and TRBJ2-1, with D maybe TRBD2 (5 bases). The CDR3 contains 17 residues. V lost 1 base and J 4 bases, leaving 17 bases between the germline ends. The V gene's germline CDR1 is SGHAT and CDR2 FQNNGV. CDR3 region: CASSLVASPERYNEQFF. CDR3 bases: TGTGCCAGCAGCTTAGTGGCTAGCCCCGAGAGGTACAATGAGCAGTTCTTC.

This chain links TRBV5-6 with TRBJ1-2; a weak D match, TRBD1 (5 bases). The CDR3 is 13 amino acids. Germline V gene data show CDR1 as SGHDT and CDR2 as YYEEEE. The V and J ends lost 0 bases and 7 bases respectively, with 10 bases between them. CDR3 protein: CASSLARDRGYTF. CDR3 nucleotides: TGTGCCAGCAGCTTGGCCAGGGATCGTGGCTACACCTTC.

The chain recombines TRBV15 with TRBJ2-1; 12 bases agree with TRBD2. V was clipped by 2 bases and J by 5 bases; unmatched bases: 13. The length of the CDR3 is 19 residues. The germline gives CDR1 LNHNV, CDR2 YYDKDF (reference sequence). The CDR3 nucleotides read TGTGCCACCAGCAGATGGGAGACTAGCGGGGGAGAAGGGGACAATGAGCAGTTCTTC. Protein sequence: CATSRWETSGGEGDNEQFF.

The chain links TRBV7-9 to TRBJ2-7, with D hard to call. Looked up from germline, CDR1 is SEHNR and CDR2 is FQNEAQ (reference sequence). CDR3 length equals 12 residues. The V end was cut by 4 bases, the J end by 3 bases, with 7 bases between. The CDR3 protein is CASSSDLYEQYF. CDR3 DNA: TGTGCCAGCAGCTCCGACCTCTACGAGCAGTACTTC.

The chain couples TRBV10-3 to TRBJ2-1; D gene uncertain. The V and J ends lost 8 bases and 10 bases respectively, with 12 bases between them. Germline CDR1 reads ENHRY; CDR2 reads SYGVKD. The CDR3 has 11 residues. The CDR3 reads CAISGLGEQFF. Here the CDR3 DNA reads TGTGCCATCTCGGGCCTGGGGGAGCAGTTCTTC.

This clone was detected only a few times. The CDR3 bases are TGTGCCAGCAGCCAAGAGCTGAGGCTTAGAATCGACAATGAGCAGTTCTTC. Its translation: CASSQELRLRIDNEQFF. V and J are TRBV3-1 (or the pseudogene TRBV3-2) and TRBJ2-1; D remains ambiguous. The CDR3 sequence is 17 residues long. The V gene lost 0 bases and the J gene lost 5 bases, with 17 bases spanning the gap. CDR1 and CDR2 (germline): LGHDT, YNNKEL (reference sequence).

The CDR3 region is CASSLETGALGGYTF. The CDR3 nucleotides read TGCGCCAGCAGCTTGGAAACAGGGGCCCTAGGAGGCTACACCTTC. V usage is TRBV5-1 and J usage is TRBJ1-2; 7 nucleotides match TRBD1. Trimming at V came to 0 bases and at J to 8 bases, leaving 10 bases not matched to a gene. This CDR3 is 15 amino acids long. Germline V CDR1 and CDR2: SGHRS, YFSETQ.

This chain uses TRBV7-3 with TRBJ2-5; D gene unclear. This CDR3 is built from 12 residues. Trimming took off 3 bases at V and 5 bases at J, with 7 bases between the two ends. Germline lookup yields CDR1 SGHTA and CDR2 FQGTGA. The CDR3 region is CASSFVGETQYF. The CDR3 region has the DNA TGTGCCAGCAGCTTCGTGGGGGAGACCCAGTACTTC.

This clone was picked up one time. The chain combines TRBV19 with TRBJ2-7; D not certain. CDR3 length equals 13 residues. Germline V gives CDR1 LNHDA, CDR2 SQIVND (reference sequence). V lost 3 bases and J 5 bases, leaving 11 bases between the germline ends. The CDR3 bases are TGTGCCAGTAGTATTTGGGGAACAGACGAGCAGTACTTC. Translation gives CASSIWGTDEQYF.

The genes are TRBV7-6 and TRBJ2-5; D remains unclear. The germline V and J ends were trimmed by 2 bases and 2 bases, with 9 bases remaining between them. Looked up from germline, CDR1 is SGHVS and CDR2 is FNYEAQ. The CDR3 is made up of 14 amino acids. The CDR3 loop reads CASSLHRLQETQYF. The CDR3 nucleotides read TGTGCCAGCAGCTTACACCGCCTACAAGAGACCCAGTACTTC.

The V and J genes are TRBV5-6 and TRBJ1-3; D gene ambiguous. The germline V gene encodes CDR1 SGHDT and CDR2 YYEEEE. The CDR3 is 16 amino acids. Trimming took 5 bases from V and 0 from J, leaving 15 bases between them. DNA for the CDR3: TGTGCCAGCAGTATCGTGGACCTCTACTCTGGAAACACCATATATTTT. Protein: CASSIVDLYSGNTIYF.

This sequence joins TRBV7-3 and TRBJ2-5, with unresolved D. Deletions cut 2 bases from V and 4 bases from J, with 8 bases between. Germline CDR1 SGHTA, CDR2 FQGTGA. The CDR3 spans 13 residues. The CDR3 sequence: CASSLGAGETQYF. Here the CDR3 DNA reads TGTGCCAGCAGCTTAGGCGCCGGAGAGACCCAGTACTTC.